This entry features one TCR beta chain sequence. CDR1 and CDR2 (germline): MDHEN, SYDVKM. V lost 4 bases and J 3 bases, leaving 9 bases between the germline ends. This CDR3 has 13 residues. The data were taken from a study of blood T cell repertoires in COVID-19. In the study overall: The cDNA or gDNA used as material had been derived from T cells, B-cell-depleted T cells, or PBMCs.

Per the study methods: Amplification with reference gene primers provided the estimates of nucleated cell counts. The data were produced by immunoSEQ multiplex PCR, yet TCRdb's version contains in-frame clones alone and is incomplete. The D gene and trimming were derived from the DNA, and the V and J assignments and clone size from that table. Seen here are over 45,000 clones, over 75% observed once, and the top ten hold 6.5%. This chain uses TRBV28 with TRBJ2-5; D is perhaps TRBD1 (5 bases). The sequenced material came from peripheral blood. The TCR originated in a man aged 45-60 years with active COVID-19. The CDR3 spells CASSWGNKETQYF. CDR3 in DNA: TGTGCCAGCAGTTGGGGCAACAAAGAGACCCAGTACTTC.